Following are 18 T cell receptor beta chains from one sample sequenced in a study of T cells after yellow fever vaccination. TCRdb analysed the 5' RACE reads with MiXCR anew, one entry per CDR3 protein. Of over 65,000 distinct CDR3 sequences in the sample, about an eighth were seen once. Specimen: CD8+ T cells not binding an NS4B(214-222) dextramer, sorted from PBMCs, collected less than 25 days after the first yellow fever vaccination. The origin of the receptors is a man in his late teens or twenties who received the YFV17D yellow fever vaccine.

This clonotype was seen only once. This chain uses TRBV29-1 with TRBJ2-1; 7 bases fit TRBD1. V lost 7 bases, J lost 6 bases, and 9 bases stayed unmatched. This CDR3 has 13 amino acids. Per germline, CDR1 SQVTM and CDR2 ANQGSEA. The CDR3 reads CSARQGITNEQFF. The CDR3, as DNA: TGCAGCGCAAGACAGGGCATTACCAATGAGCAGTTCTTC.

This clonotype was counted between two and nine times. The chain uses TRBV11-1 and TRBJ1-4; D is unresolved. V gave up 5 bases and J gave up 4 bases, with 20 bases separating them. In germline, CDR1 is SGHAT, CDR2 FQDESV (reference sequence). CDR3 length equals 17 residues. The CDR3 sequence: CASSQKPHEIDNEKLFF. In DNA, the CDR3 is TGTGCCAGCAGCCAGAAGCCTCACGAGATCGATAATGAAAAACTGTTTTTT.

The V gene is TRBV27, the J gene TRBJ2-5, with 9 bases identical to TRBD1. The CDR3 is made up of 17 amino acids. With V trimmed by 2 bases and J by 5 bases, 12 bases remained unmatched. Germline CDR1 and CDR2: MNHEY and SMNVEV (reference sequence). CDR3 protein: CASSLRDRVGAPETQYF. The CDR3 coding sequence is TGTGCCAGCAGTTTACGGGACAGGGTTGGTGCTCCGGAGACCCAGTACTTC.

The CDR3 DNA sequence: TGTGCCAGCAGCTCCAGATTGGGAGAGACCCAGTACTTC. Protein: CASSSRLGETQYF. The chain recombines TRBV7-9 with TRBJ2-5; no reliable D call. Germline lookup yields CDR1 SEHNR and CDR2 FQNEAQ (reference sequence). The CDR3 runs to 13 residues. The V end was cut by 4 bases, the J end by 4 bases, with 10 bases between.

This sequence joins TRBV28 and TRBJ2-1; D is ambiguous. Germline V gene sequence: CDR1 MDHEN, CDR2 SYDVKM. Trimming shortened V by 3 bases and J by 4 bases, and 7 bases separated the two germline ends. The length of the CDR3 is 13 residues. The CDR3 protein is CASSLSDYNEQFF. In DNA form, the CDR3 reads TGTGCCAGCAGTTTGTCGGATTACAATGAGCAGTTCTTC.

Only a few counts were recorded for this clonotype. This chain links TRBV11-2 with TRBJ2-7, with TRBD2 identical over 11 bases. Trimming removed 0 bases from V and 4 bases from J; junction bases left unmatched: 8. This CDR3 spans 17 amino acids. Germline values: CDR1 SGHAT, CDR2 FQNNGV. The CDR3 DNA is TGTGCCAGCAGCTTAGAGGCCCCTAGCGGGGGGCTTTACGAGCAGTACTTC. Protein sequence: CASSLEAPSGGLYEQYF.

This clonotype has at least ten counts. As DNA, the CDR3 is TGTGCCATCAGCGGGGGGGCGGACAATGAGCAGTTCTTC. Its protein is CAISGGADNEQFF. The rearrangement links TRBV10-3 to TRBJ2-1; 8 bases fit TRBD2. Germline CDR1 ENHRY, CDR2 SYGVKD. V gave up 6 bases and J gave up 5 bases; unmatched junction bases: 3. The CDR3 consists of 13 residues.

This clonotype has at least ten counts. The chain combines TRBV19 with TRBJ2-5, with 9 bases matching TRBD1. J was trimmed by 4 bases and V by 2 bases; bases with no gene match: 2. Germline V gene lookup returns CDR1 LNHDA and CDR2 SQIVND (reference sequence). The CDR3 has 14 amino acids. DNA for the CDR3: TGTGCCAGTAGTATAACAGGGGGCGGAGAGACCCAGTACTTC. Its protein is CASSITGGGETQYF. Full variable domain (remainder filled in from reference TRBV19 and TRBJ2-5): DGGITQSPKYLFRKEGQNVTLSCEQNLNHDAMYWYRQDPGQGLRLIYYSQIVNDFQKGDIAEGYSVSREKKESFPLTVTSAQKNPTAFYLCASSITGGGETQYFGPGTRLLVL.

This clonotype appeared a few times. The chain has TRBV10-3 and TRBJ1-4; D is unresolved. V was cut by 0 bases and J by 7 bases, with 12 bases left in between. CDR1 and CDR2 (germline): ENHRY, SYGVKD. The CDR3 has 15 amino acids. The CDR3 loop is CAISESVAEGEKLFF. CDR3 sequence (DNA): TGTGCCATCAGTGAGTCCGTGGCTGAGGGTGAAAAACTGTTTTTT.

The rearrangement joins TRBV4-2 to TRBJ2-3; tentatively, D is TRBD1 or TRBD2 (6 bases each). This CDR3 contains 15 residues. With 7 bases removed from V and 6 bases from J, the gap between germline ends came to 20 bases. Germline CDR1 LGHNA, CDR2 YNFKEQ. CDR3 sequence (DNA): TGTGCCAGCACCGCCAATACGGGGGCGGCGGATACGCAGTATTTT. Translated: CASTANTGAADTQYF.

The chain joins TRBV7-9 to TRBJ2-3, with TRBD2 matching over 8 bases. Germline CDR1 SEHNR, CDR2 FQNEAQ (reference sequence). The trim removed 2 bases at V and 2 bases at J, leaving 6 bases unmatched. There are 16 residues in the CDR3. CDR3 bases: TGTGCCAGCAGCTTATTGGCTAGCGGGTACACAGATACGCAGTATTTT. It is translated as CASSLLASGYTDTQYF.

This clonotype was observed a few times. The rearrangement joins TRBV3-1 to TRBJ2-5, with D perhaps matching TRBD1 or TRBD2 (6 bases each). The CDR3 length is 16 residues. V lost 6 bases and J 5 bases, leaving 22 bases between the germline ends. CDR1 LGHDT and CDR2 YNNKEL come from the germline V gene (reference sequence). This CDR3 reads CASRPTFRRGRETQYF. The CDR3 DNA follows: TGTGCCAGCAGACCCACTTTCCGTCGGGGGCGGGAGACCCAGTACTTC.

This clonotype was recorded a few times. The genes are TRBV4-1 and TRBJ1-6; maybe TRBD1 (6 bases). The CDR3 loop spans 13 amino acids. The germline gives CDR1 MGHRA, CDR2 YSYEKL. V lost 4 bases to trimming and J lost 9 bases, with 10 bases between them. CDR3 bases: TGCGCCAGCAGCCCAGGGGATAGTTCACCCCTCCACTTT. Protein product: CASSPGDSSPLHF.

This clonotype was seen a few times. The chain joins TRBV4-3 to TRBJ2-7; D may be TRBD2 (5 bases). V was shortened by 1 base and J by 1 base, with 11 bases between the two germline ends. The CDR3 is 15 amino acids. The germline gives CDR1 LGHNA, CDR2 YSLEER. CDR3 DNA: TGCGCCAGCAGCCAAGCGACGGGGTGGTCCTACGAGCAGTACTTC. Translated: CASSQATGWSYEQYF.

The sample holds a few counts of this clonotype. The J gene is TRBJ2-5, the V gene TRBV6-5; D is uncertain. The CDR3 spans 12 residues. Trimming pared 2 bases from V and 5 bases from J, leaving 6 bases between. CDR1 is MNHEY and CDR2 is SVGAGI in the germline V gene. The CDR3 region is CASSYGSETQYF. As DNA, the CDR3 is TGTGCCAGCAGTTACGGGTCGGAGACCCAGTACTTC.

This chain connects TRBV3-1 to TRBJ2-3; TRBD1 matches at 8 bases. The V gene's germline CDR1 is LGHDT and CDR2 YNNKEL (reference sequence). The CDR3 covers 15 residues. V dropped 1 base and J dropped 0; count of bases not matched to a gene: 0. CDR3 bases: TGTGCCAGCAGCCAAGGGGACAGGAGCACAGATACGCAGTATTTT. Protein sequence: CASSQGDRSTDTQYF.

This clonotype turned up a few times. The genes are TRBV5-4 and TRBJ1-2, with a possible D match to TRBD1 (6 bases). The CDR3 spans 14 residues. Deletions cut 4 bases from V and 1 base from J, with 11 bases between. CDR1 and CDR2 (germline): SGHNT, YYREEE (reference sequence). CDR3 sequence (DNA): TGTGCCAGCAGCCTCCGGGACAATAACTATGGCTACACCTTC. Translation: CASSLRDNNYGYTF.

V is TRBV10-1 and J is TRBJ2-7; TRBD1 aligns across 7 bases. V was clipped by 3 bases and J by 0 bases; unmatched bases: 5. The CDR3 consists of 15 residues. Germline V gives CDR1 WNHNN, CDR2 SYGVQD (reference sequence). In nucleotides, the CDR3 is TGCGCCAGCAGTGACAGGACAGGAGGCTCCTACGAGCAGTACTTC. Amino acids: CASSDRTGGSYEQYF.